This T cell receptor (beta chain) was sequenced during a study of siplizumab effects on memory and regulatory T cells. The protocol was immunoSEQ multiplex PCR, while the TCRdb copy is restricted to in-frame clones and leaves out a portion. Of 95,000 to 110,000 clones listed, over 90% were seen once; the top ten hold roughly 0.64%. To note about this clone: Its antigen remains unknown.

V was trimmed by 5 bases and J by 3 bases, leaving 10 bases between them. The CDR3 is made up of 13 amino acids. The germline V gene encodes CDR1 SGHVS and CDR2 FQNEAQ. Whole-study findings and limits: Siplizumab brought about a significant reduction in alloreactive sequences traceable to unstimulated CD4+ memory cells. There appeared to be greater diversity in naive T cells than in memory cells, and naive T cells seemed major contributors to the alloresponse.

Sequencing was performed on Tregs sorted from blood. The chain is built from TRBV7-8 and TRBJ2-5; D might be TRBD2 (6 bases). The receptor comes from a human donor in good health. This CDR3 is CASSPGAEETQYF. DNA for the CDR3: TGTGCCAGCAGCCCGGGAGCAGAAGAGACCCAGTACTTC.